The 14 T cell receptor beta chains listed next were all sequenced from one sample in a study of blood T cell repertoires in COVID-19. Some clones are missing from TCRdb's copy, which holds only in-frame ones; the method was immunoSEQ multiplex PCR. The sample consists of approximately 230,000 clones, about 88% of them appearing once. The sample was peripheral blood. The receptors here all came from a woman aged 40 to 50 who had recovered from COVID-19.

The V call is TRBV5-1, the J call TRBJ2-2, with D possibly matching TRBD1 (6 bases). V dropped 3 bases and J dropped 3 bases, with 15 bases sitting between them. The CDR3 runs to 16 residues. The germline CDR1 and CDR2 sequences are SGHRS and YFSETQ. The DNA for the CDR3 is TGCGCCAGCAGCTCCCCGATAGGACAGTACACCGGGGAGCTGTTTTTT. This sequence encodes CASSSPIGQYTGELFF. The whole variable domain, remainder taken from reference TRBV5-1 and TRBJ2-2, is KAGVTQTPRYLIKTRGQQVTLSCSPISGHRSVSWYQQTPGQGLQFLFEYFSETQRNKGNFPGRFSGRQFSNSRSEMNVSTLELGDSALYLCASSSPIGQYTGELFFGEGSRLTVL.

V is TRBV4-3 and J is TRBJ2-7, with a weak D call TRBD1 (6 bases). V was trimmed by 0 bases and J by 2 bases, leaving 11 bases between them. Germline CDR1 reads LGHNA; CDR2 reads YSLEER. This CDR3 contains 15 residues. CDR3 sequence: CASSQDRDTAYEQYF. Written as DNA, the CDR3 is TGCGCCAGCAGCCAAGATAGGGACACCGCCTACGAGCAGTACTTC.

This rearrangement joins TRBV5-5 to TRBJ2-5, with D unclear. Deletions cut 0 bases from V and 2 bases from J, with 5 bases between. The CDR3 is 13 residues long. Germline lookup yields CDR1 SGHKS and CDR2 YYEKEE (reference sequence). CDR3 coding DNA: TGTGCCAGCAGCTTGGCCAGTCAAGAGACCCAGTACTTC. Its protein is CASSLASQETQYF.

The chain joins TRBV7-2 to TRBJ1-2, with a possible D match to TRBD1 (5 bases). The CDR3 is 14 amino acids. Per germline, CDR1 SGHTA and CDR2 FQGNSA. Trimming pared 1 base from V and 3 bases from J, leaving 9 bases between. CDR3 region: CASSLEGRDYGYTF. The CDR3 nucleotides read TGTGCCAGCAGCTTAGAGGGGAGGGACTATGGCTACACCTTC.

The rearrangement links TRBV5-1 to TRBJ2-3; 11 nucleotides align to TRBD2. This CDR3 has 16 residues. J was trimmed by 3 bases and V by 0 bases; bases with no gene match: 3. Germline assignment: CDR1 SGHRS and CDR2 YFSETQ. CDR3 coding DNA: TGCGCCAGCAGCTTGGGAGGGACTAGCGGTACAGATACGCAGTATTTT. This gives the protein CASSLGGTSGTDTQYF. The variable domain in full, with the rest retrieved from reference TRBV5-1 and TRBJ2-3, is KAGVTQTPRYLIKTRGQQVTLSCSPISGHRSVSWYQQTPGQGLQFLFEYFSETQRNKGNFPGRFSGRQFSNSRSEMNVSTLELGDSALYLCASSLGGTSGTDTQYFGPGTRLTVL.

This chain uses TRBV7-2 with TRBJ2-7, with a possible D match to TRBD1 (6 bases). Deletions cut 5 bases from V and 3 bases from J, with 17 bases between. The CDR3 runs 15 residues. Per the germline V gene, CDR1 is SGHTA and CDR2 is FQGNSA. The CDR3 sequence: CASSPALTGNYEQYF. CDR3 nucleotides: TGTGCCAGCAGCCCGGCCCTAACAGGGAACTACGAGCAGTACTTC.

This sequence joins TRBV7-2 and TRBJ2-7; perhaps TRBD2 as D (7 bases). From germline, CDR1 is SGHTA and CDR2 FQGNSA. This CDR3 is built from 15 residues. The V end was cut by 2 bases, the J end by 2 bases, with 13 bases between. CDR3 region: CASSLRTGGPYEQYF. The DNA of the CDR3 is TGTGCCAGCAGCTTACGGACGGGGGGCCCCTACGAGCAGTACTTC.

This chain uses TRBV6-2 or TRBV6-3 with TRBJ2-7; D perhaps matches TRBD2 (5 bases). The V and J ends lost 2 bases and 3 bases respectively, with 8 bases between them. The CDR3 has 13 amino acids. CDR1 is MNHEY, CDR2 SVGEGT, per germline. The CDR3 coding sequence is TGTGCCAGCAGTTACGAGGGTCTCTACGAGCAGTACTTC. Amino acids: CASSYEGLYEQYF.

The gene calls are TRBV28 and TRBJ1-5, with a weak D call TRBD1 (5 bases). The germline gives CDR1 MDHEN, CDR2 SYDVKM. The CDR3 has 15 residues. Trimming took 4 bases from V and 5 from J, leaving 15 bases between them. CDR3 loop: CASSSAGLQDQPQHF. CDR3 in DNA: TGTGCCAGCAGTTCCGCGGGACTTCAGGATCAGCCCCAGCATTTT. Filled out from reference TRBV28 and TRBJ1-5, the complete variable domain reads DVKVTQSSRYLVKRTGEKVFLECVQDMDHENMFWYRQDPGLGLRLIYFSYDVKMKEKGDIPEGYSVSREKKERFSLILESASTNQTSMYLCASSSAGLQDQPQHFGDGTRLSIL.

The V gene is TRBV24-1, the J gene TRBJ2-3, with 9 bases matching TRBD2. Germline V CDR1 and CDR2: KGHDR, SFDVKD. This CDR3 spans 13 amino acids. Trimming removed 10 bases from V and 4 bases from J; junction bases left unmatched: 5. Written as DNA, the CDR3 is TGTGCCACGCGGGGGGGGCAATCAGATACGCAGTATTTT. This translates into CATRGGQSDTQYF.

V and J are TRBV3-1 (or the pseudogene TRBV3-2) and TRBJ1-1; 12 positions agree with TRBD1. This CDR3 has 18 amino acids. Germline V gene sequence: CDR1 LGHDT, CDR2 YNNKEL (reference sequence). J was trimmed by 1 base and V by 5 bases; bases with no gene match: 11. The CDR3 region is CASSLLGTGGAGNTEAFF. Here the CDR3 DNA reads TGTGCCAGCAGCTTACTTGGGACAGGGGGCGCTGGGAACACTGAAGCTTTCTTT.

Of note for this clone: At the DNA level, this CDR3 is encoded by other sequences in the same sample as well. The rearrangement links TRBV18 to TRBJ1-2; 7 bases are a match to TRBD1. In germline, CDR1 is KGHSH, CDR2 LQKENI. The CDR3 is made up of 12 amino acids. The trim removed 3 bases at V and 7 bases at J, leaving 2 bases unmatched. CDR3 sequence reads: CASSPPGGGYTF. CDR3 nucleotides: TGTGCCAGCTCACCGCCAGGGGGTGGCTACACCTTC.

The CDR3 loop reads CASSHLRGVKPEHAGELFF. The CDR3, as DNA: TGTGCCAGCAGCCACCTCAGGGGTGTCAAACCGGAACACGCCGGGGAGCTGTTTTTT. V is TRBV14 and J is TRBJ2-2; D is possibly TRBD1 (6 bases). The CDR3 is made up of 19 amino acids. From germline, CDR1 is SGHDN and CDR2 FVKESK. V gave up 3 bases and J gave up 6 bases, with 26 bases separating them.

The chain is built from TRBV19 and TRBJ2-1; 9 bases agree with TRBD1. The J segment lost 6 bases and the V segment lost 5 bases, leaving 8 bases of the junction unmatched. Germline V gives CDR1 LNHDA, CDR2 SQIVND (reference sequence). The CDR3 sequence is 15 residues long. The CDR3 DNA reads as TGTGCCAGTAGTCCACGGACAGGGGCTGGCAATGAGCAGTTCTTC. This translates into CASSPRTGAGNEQFF.